Included here is one TCR beta chain sequence, with context. This sample is part of a study of T-cell memory formation after mild COVID-19. V was trimmed by 2 bases and J by 7 bases, leaving 9 bases between them. This CDR3 has 12 amino acids. Per germline, CDR1 SGHRS and CDR2 YFSETQ. TCRdb used MiXCR to reprocess the 5' RACE reads, holding one entry per CDR3 protein. Among 400,000 to 500,000 distinct CDR3 sequences, around 18% were seen once, and the ten largest hold around 8.4%. The sequence was collected from an adult woman who had mild COVID-19 (a few samples of this study predate the infection). Cell type and time point are not known. Input material: PBMCs or a T cell subset sorted from them (not recorded which). The chain uses TRBV5-1 and TRBJ1-1; the D is unclear. The CDR3 spells CASSFWGDEAFF. The DNA of the CDR3 is TGCGCCAGCAGCTTCTGGGGTGATGAAGCTTTCTTT.